The clone carrying this T cell receptor beta chain was counted only a few times. Its cognate antigen is unknown. Regarding time point: persistent/refractory GD, antithyroid drugs over 5 years with positive TRAb. The TCR library was prepared using RNA isolated from PBMCs. Both iRepertoire HTBI primers and Arm-PCR of CDR3 regions were used to build the TCR beta libraries. MiXCR, applied by TCRdb to the multiplex PCR reads, yields one record per CDR3 protein. The sample shows roughly 700,000 distinct CDR3 sequences, around 30% of them seen only once. This sample is drawn from a study of regulatory T cells in long-lasting Graves disease. General observations from the study: A greater number of public clonotypes (more than 2,500) was shared by persistent patients than by new patients (just over 950). Rather than thyroid tissue, only peripheral blood underwent study.

The CDR3 extends over 12 amino acids. CDR1 is LNHNV, CDR2 YYDKDF, per germline (reference sequence). V lost 5 bases to trimming and J lost 11 bases, with 10 bases between them. This sequence was found in a female donor with Graves disease. V gene TRBV15 combines with J gene TRBJ1-6; D is possibly TRBD1 (5 bases). The sequencing here drew on peripheral blood mononuclear cells (PBMCs), taken when the disease was refractory, from a patient treated with antithyroid drugs. The CDR3, as DNA: TGTGCCACCAGCGGACGACAGACACCCCTCCACTTT. Amino acids: CATSGRQTPLHF.